This T cell receptor beta chain is from a study of response to subunit inactivated influenza vaccine. Study conclusions and caveats: There was a suggestion from the authors that each seasonal influenza vaccination recruits few new T cells.

Concerning this clonotype: The antigen is unknown.

The CDR3 is 15 amino acids. Germline loops: CDR1 SGHTA, CDR2 FQGNSA. After removal of 7 bases from V and 6 bases from J, the junction contained 13 bases not matched to a gene. TCRdb fed the RT-PCR reads into MiXCR, producing one record per CDR3 protein. The repertoire holds around 790,000 distinct CDR3 sequences, with around 20% as singletons. This chain links TRBV7-2 with TRBJ2-7, with 9 bases fitting TRBD2. Sample: PBMCs from blood, taken more than 4 days after vaccination. The TCR originated in a man aged 50-59 years who received an inactivated influenza vaccine. The CDR3 loop reads CASTVSGLAGLEQYF. The CDR3 DNA follows: TGTGCCAGCACCGTTTCGGGTCTAGCGGGGCTCGAGCAGTACTTC.